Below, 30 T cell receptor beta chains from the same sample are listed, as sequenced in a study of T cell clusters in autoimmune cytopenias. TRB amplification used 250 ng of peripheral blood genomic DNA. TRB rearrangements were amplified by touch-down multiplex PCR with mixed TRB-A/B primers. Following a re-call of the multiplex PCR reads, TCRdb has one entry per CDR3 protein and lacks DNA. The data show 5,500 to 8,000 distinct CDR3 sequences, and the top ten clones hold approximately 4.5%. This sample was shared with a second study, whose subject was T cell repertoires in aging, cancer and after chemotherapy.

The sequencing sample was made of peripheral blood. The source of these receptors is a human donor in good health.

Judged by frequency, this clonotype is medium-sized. This CDR3 is CASTGPFTYEQYF. The rearrangement joins TRBV6-5 to TRBJ2-7. CDR3 size: 13 residues. Germline V CDR1 and CDR2: MNHEY, SVGAGI.

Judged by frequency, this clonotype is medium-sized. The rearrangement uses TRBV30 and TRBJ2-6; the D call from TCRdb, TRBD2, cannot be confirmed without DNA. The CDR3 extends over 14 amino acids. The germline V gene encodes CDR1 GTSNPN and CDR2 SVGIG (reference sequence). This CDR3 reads CASRGAAGANVLTF.

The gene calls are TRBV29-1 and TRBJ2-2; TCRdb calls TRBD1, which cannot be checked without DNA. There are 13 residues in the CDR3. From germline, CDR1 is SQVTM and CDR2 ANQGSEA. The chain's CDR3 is CSVETRGRGELFF.

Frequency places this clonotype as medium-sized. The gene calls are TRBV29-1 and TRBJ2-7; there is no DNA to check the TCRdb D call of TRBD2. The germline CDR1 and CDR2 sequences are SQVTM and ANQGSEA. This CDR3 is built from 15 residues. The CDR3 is CSVVGGGAHSYEQYF.

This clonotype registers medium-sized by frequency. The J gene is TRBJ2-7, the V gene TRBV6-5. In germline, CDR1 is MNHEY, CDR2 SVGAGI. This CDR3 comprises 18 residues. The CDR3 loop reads CASSTVGSGRTLTYEQYF.

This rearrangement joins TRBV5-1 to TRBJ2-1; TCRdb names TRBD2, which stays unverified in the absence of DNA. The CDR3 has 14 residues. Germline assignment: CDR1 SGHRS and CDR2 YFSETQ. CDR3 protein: CASSTGLARNEQFF.

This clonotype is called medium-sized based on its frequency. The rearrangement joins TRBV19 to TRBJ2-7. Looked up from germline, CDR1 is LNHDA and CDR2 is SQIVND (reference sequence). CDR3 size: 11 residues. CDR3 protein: CASSMGYEQYF. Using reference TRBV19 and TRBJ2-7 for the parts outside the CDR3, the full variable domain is DGGITQSPKYLFRKEGQNVTLSCEQNLNHDAMYWYRQDPGQGLRLIYYSQIVNDFQKGDIAEGYSVSREKKESFPLTVTSAQKNPTAFYLCASSMGYEQYFGPGTRLTVT.

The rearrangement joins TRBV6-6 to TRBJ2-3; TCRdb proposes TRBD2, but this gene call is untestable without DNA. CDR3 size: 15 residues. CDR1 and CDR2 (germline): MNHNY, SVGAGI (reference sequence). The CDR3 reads CASTLSGRGADTQYF.

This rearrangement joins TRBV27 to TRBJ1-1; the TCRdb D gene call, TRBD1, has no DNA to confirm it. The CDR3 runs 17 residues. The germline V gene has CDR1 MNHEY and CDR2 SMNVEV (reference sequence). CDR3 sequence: CASSLFGRGGYSSEAFF.

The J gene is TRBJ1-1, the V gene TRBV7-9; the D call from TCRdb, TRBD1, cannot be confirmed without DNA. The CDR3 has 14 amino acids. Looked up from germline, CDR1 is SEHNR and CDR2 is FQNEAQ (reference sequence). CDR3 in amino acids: CASGAQGIDTEAFF.

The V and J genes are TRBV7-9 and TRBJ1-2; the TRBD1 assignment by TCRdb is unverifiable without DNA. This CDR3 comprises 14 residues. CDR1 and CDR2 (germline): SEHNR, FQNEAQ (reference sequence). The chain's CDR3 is CASSPGTYNYGYTF.

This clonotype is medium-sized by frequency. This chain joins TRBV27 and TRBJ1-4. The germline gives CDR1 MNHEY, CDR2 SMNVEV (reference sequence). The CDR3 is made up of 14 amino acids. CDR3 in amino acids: CASSSGLFNEKLFF.

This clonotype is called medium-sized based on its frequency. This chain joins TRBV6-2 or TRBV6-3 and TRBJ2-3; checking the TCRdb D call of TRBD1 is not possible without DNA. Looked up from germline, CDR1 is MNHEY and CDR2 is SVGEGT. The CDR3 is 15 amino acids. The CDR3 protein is CASSYSSGNTDTQYF.

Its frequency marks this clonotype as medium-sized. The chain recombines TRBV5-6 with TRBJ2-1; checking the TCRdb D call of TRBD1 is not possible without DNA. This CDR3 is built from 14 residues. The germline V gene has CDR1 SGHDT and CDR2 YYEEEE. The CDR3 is CASTSGQGYNEQFF.

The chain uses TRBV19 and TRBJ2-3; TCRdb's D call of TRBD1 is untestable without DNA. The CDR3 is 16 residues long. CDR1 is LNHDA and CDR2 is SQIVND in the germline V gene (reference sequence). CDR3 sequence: CASKFRVATSTDTQYF.

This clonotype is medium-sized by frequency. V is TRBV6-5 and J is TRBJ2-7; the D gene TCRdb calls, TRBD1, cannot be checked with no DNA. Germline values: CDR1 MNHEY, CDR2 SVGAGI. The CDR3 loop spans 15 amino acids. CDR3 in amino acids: CASSYIVTGAYEQYF.

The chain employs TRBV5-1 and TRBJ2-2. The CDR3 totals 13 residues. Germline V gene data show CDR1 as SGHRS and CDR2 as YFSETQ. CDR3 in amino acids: CASSSGNTGELFF. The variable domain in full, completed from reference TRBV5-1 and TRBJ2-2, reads KAGVTQTPRYLIKTRGQQVTLSCSPISGHRSVSWYQQTPGQGLQFLFEYFSETQRNKGNFPGRFSGRQFSNSRSEMNVSTLELGDSALYLCASSSGNTGELFFGEGSRLTVL.

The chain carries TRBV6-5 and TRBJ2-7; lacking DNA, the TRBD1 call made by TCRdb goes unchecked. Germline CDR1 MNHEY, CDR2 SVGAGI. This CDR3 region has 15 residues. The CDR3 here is CASSSPSGHTYEQYF.

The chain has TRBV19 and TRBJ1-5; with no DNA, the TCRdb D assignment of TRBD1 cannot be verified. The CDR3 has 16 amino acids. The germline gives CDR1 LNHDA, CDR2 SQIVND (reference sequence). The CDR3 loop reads CASSRVGRGPDQPQHF.

The CDR3 loop reads CASSPYRDRVQETQYF. The chain employs TRBV27 and TRBJ2-5; absent DNA, TCRdb's TRBD1 call cannot be checked. The germline gives CDR1 MNHEY, CDR2 SMNVEV (reference sequence). The CDR3 sequence is 16 residues long.

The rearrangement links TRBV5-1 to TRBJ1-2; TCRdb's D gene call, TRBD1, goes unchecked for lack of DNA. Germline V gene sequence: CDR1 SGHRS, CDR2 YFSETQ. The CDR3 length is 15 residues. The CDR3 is CASSTRTLSNPGYTF.

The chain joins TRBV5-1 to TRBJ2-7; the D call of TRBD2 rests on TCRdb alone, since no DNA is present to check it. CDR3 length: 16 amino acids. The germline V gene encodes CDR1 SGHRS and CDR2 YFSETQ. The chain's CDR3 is CASSSARVSAGPEQYF.

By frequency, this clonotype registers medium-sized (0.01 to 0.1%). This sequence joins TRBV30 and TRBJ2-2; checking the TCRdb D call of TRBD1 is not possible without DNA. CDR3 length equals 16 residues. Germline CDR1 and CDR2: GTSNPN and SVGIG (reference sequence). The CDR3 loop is CAWRRRGTGNTGELFF.

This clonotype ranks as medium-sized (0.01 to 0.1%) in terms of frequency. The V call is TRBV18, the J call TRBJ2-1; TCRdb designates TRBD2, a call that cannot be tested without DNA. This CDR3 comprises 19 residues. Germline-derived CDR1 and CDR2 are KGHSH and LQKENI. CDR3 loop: CASLPTSGAGAGQGHEQFF. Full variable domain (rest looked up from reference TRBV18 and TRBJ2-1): NAGVMQNPRHLVRRRGQEARLRCSPMKGHSHVYWYRQLPEEGLKFMVYLQKENIIDESGMPKERFSAEFPKEGPSILRIQQVVRGDSAAYFCASLPTSGAGAGQGHEQFFGPGTRLTVL.

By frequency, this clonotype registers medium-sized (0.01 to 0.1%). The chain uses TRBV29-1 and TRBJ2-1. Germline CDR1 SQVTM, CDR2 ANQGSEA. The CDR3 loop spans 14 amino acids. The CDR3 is CSARRASAYNEQFF.

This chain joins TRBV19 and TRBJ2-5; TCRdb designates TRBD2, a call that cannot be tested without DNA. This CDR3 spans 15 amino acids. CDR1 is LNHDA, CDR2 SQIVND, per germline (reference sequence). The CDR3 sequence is CASSSLAGLRETQYF. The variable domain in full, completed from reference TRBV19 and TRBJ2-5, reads DGGITQSPKYLFRKEGQNVTLSCEQNLNHDAMYWYRQDPGQGLRLIYYSQIVNDFQKGDIAEGYSVSREKKESFPLTVTSAQKNPTAFYLCASSSLAGLRETQYFGPGTRLLVL.

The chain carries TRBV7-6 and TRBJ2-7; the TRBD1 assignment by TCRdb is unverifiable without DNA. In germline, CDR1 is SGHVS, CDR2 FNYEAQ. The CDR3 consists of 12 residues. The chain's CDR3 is CASSWDGGEQYF.

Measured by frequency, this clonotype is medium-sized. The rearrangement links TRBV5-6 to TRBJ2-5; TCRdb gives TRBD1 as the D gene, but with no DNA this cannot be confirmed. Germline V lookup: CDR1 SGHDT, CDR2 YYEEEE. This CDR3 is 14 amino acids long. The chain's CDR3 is CASSSPVRGETQYF.

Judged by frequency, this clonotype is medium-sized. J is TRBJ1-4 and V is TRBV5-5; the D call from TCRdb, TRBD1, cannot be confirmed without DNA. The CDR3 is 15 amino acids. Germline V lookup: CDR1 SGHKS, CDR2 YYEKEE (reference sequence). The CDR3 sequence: CASSLGGTLNEKLFF.

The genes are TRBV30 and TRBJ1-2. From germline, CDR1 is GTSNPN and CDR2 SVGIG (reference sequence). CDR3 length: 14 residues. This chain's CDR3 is CAWSGEQRNYGYTF. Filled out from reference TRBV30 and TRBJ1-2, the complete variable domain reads SQTIHQWPATLVQPVGSPLSLECTVEGTSNPNLYWYRQAAGRGLQLLFYSVGIGQISSEVPQNLSASRPQDRQFILSSKKLLLSDSGFYLCAWSGEQRNYGYTFGSGTRLTVV.